Listed below are T cell receptor beta chains from one sample, sequenced in a study of blood T cell repertoires in COVID-19. Sequencing used immunoSEQ multiplex PCR; TCRdb keeps in-frame clones, though not all of them. The sample yields 250,000 to 300,000 clones, about 88% seen once. The material sequenced was PBMCs or T cells enriched from blood (not recorded which). These receptors were obtained from a woman in her fifties or sixties in a cohort exposed to, infected with or recovered from COVID-19 (not recorded which). The CDR3 runs from the conserved cysteine through the conserved F or W. D genes are given only for firm matches. A clone size is listed for some rows: how often the clone was seen (once, few, many), or a class if it is expanded.

clone_size j_call v_call d_call cdr3_aa cdr3_nt
NA TRBJ1-1 TRBV15 NA CATSRHGQNTEAFF TGTGCCACCAGCAGACATGGACAGAACACTGAAGCTTTCTTT
NA TRBJ1-2 TRBV2 TRBD1 CASTRDRDYGYTF TGTGCCAGCACTCGGGACAGGGACTATGGCTACACCTTC
NA TRBJ1-1 TRBV5-1 NA CASSLVTTAQNTEAFF TGCGCCAGCAGCTTGGTAACGACAGCTCAGAACACTGAAGCTTTCTTT
NA TRBJ1-2 TRBV18 NA CASSRGRSNYGYTF TGTGCCAGCTCACGCGGGCGGTCTAACTATGGCTACACCTTC
NA TRBJ1-3 TRBV10-1 TRBD1 CASSDADRGSGNTIYF TGCGCCAGCAGTGACGCGGACAGGGGGTCTGGAAACACCATATATTTT
NA TRBJ1-2 TRBV5-6 TRBD1 CASSSQDRRNYGYTF TGTGCCAGCAGCTCCCAGGACAGGCGTAACTATGGCTACACCTTC
NA TRBJ2-2 TRBV27 TRBD1 CASSPDRVATGELFF TGTGCCAGCAGTCCGGACAGGGTGGCCACCGGGGAGCTGTTTTTT
once TRBJ2-7 TRBV4-3 NA CASSQEGVQGGYEQYF TGCGCCAGCAGCCAAGAGGGGGTGCAGGGAGGCTACGAGCAGTACTTC
NA TRBJ2-3 TRBV7-9 TRBD1 CASSAGYRGPSTDTQYF TGTGCCAGCAGCGCTGGGTACAGGGGACCTAGCACAGATACGCAGTATTTT
NA TRBJ2-2 TRBV24-1 TRBD2 CATSELAGINTGELFF TGTGCCACCAGTGAACTAGCGGGGATAAACACCGGGGAGCTGTTTTTT
NA TRBJ2-5 TRBV7-2 TRBD2 CASSMGLAGPEGETQYF TGTGCCAGCAGCATGGGACTAGCGGGCCCCGAGGGAGAGACCCAGTACTTC
once TRBJ2-2 TRBV28 TRBD1 CASSLGGTGRYTGELFF TGTGCCAGCAGTTTGGGGGGGACAGGGCGGTACACCGGGGAGCTGTTTTTT
NA TRBJ2-7 TRBV28 NA CASSPPLGQGSHEQYF TGTGCCAGCAGTCCTCCACTGGGACAAGGCTCCCACGAGCAGTACTTC
NA TRBJ2-1 TRBV9 TRBD2 CASSVVAGEYNEQFF TGTGCCAGCAGCGTAGTAGCGGGAGAATACAATGAGCAGTTCTTC
NA TRBJ2-1 TRBV24-1 TRBD1 CATRQGAVDEQFF TGTGCCACCAGACAGGGGGCTGTAGATGAGCAGTTCTTC
NA TRBJ2-5 TRBV11-2 TRBD2 CASSLSGQRGGETQYF TGTGCCAGCAGCTTATCTGGACAGCGGGGGGGAGAGACCCAGTACTTC
NA TRBJ2-7 TRBV28 TRBD1 CASSYLDRGTYEQYF TGTGCCAGCAGTTATCTAGACAGGGGTACCTACGAGCAGTACTTC
NA TRBJ1-5 TRBV19 TRBD1 CASRQGQGIANQPQHF TGTGCCAGTAGACAGGGACAGGGGATCGCCAATCAGCCCCAGCATTTT
NA TRBJ1-1 TRBV7-2 TRBD1 CASSLTTGYITEAFF TGTGCCAGCAGCTTAACGACAGGGTATATCACTGAAGCTTTCTTT
NA TRBJ2-5 TRBV20-1 NA CSASSGETQYF TGCAGTGCTTCCAGTGGAGAGACCCAGTACTTC
once TRBJ1-4 TRBV27 TRBD1 CASSLYSTGDFNEKLFF TGTGCCAGCAGTCTCTATTCTACAGGGGATTTTAATGAAAAACTGTTTTTT
NA TRBJ2-4 TRBV7-9 NA CASSFLEDIAKNIQYF TGTGCCAGCAGCTTCCTCGAGGACATCGCCAAAAACATTCAGTACTTC
NA TRBJ2-5 TRBV3-1/TRBV3-2 TRBD1 CASSQGSGTGRETQYF TGTGCCAGCAGCCAAGGGTCCGGGACAGGGAGAGAGACCCAGTACTTC
NA TRBJ1-6 TRBV3-1/TRBV3-2 NA CASSLLSQNNSPLHF TGTGCCAGCAGCCTCCTGTCACAGAATAATTCACCCCTCCACTTT
NA TRBJ2-1 TRBV9 NA CASSVDSGAYNEQFF TGTGCCAGCAGCGTAGATTCGGGAGCCTACAATGAGCAGTTCTTC
NA TRBJ2-7 TRBV7-3 NA CASSLMGPGSSYEQYF TGTGCCAGCAGCTTAATGGGTCCTGGGAGCTCCTACGAGCAGTACTTC